This TCR beta chain is drawn from a study of blood T cell repertoires in COVID-19. The V end lost 0 bases, the J end lost 7 bases, and 12 bases lay between the germline ends. This CDR3 comprises 14 residues. Germline V gene lookup returns CDR1 MNHEY and CDR2 SVGAGI. The repertoire was sequenced with immunoSEQ multiplex PCR; TCRdb's copy has only in-frame clones and lacks some. The sample carries more than 150,000 clones, roughly 80% recorded once. The sequence was obtained from a woman aged 30 to 39 with acute or convalescent COVID-19. The chain couples TRBV6-5 to TRBJ1-2; D not resolved. What was sequenced was peripheral blood. DNA for the CDR3: TGTGCCAGCAGTTACTCAACAGTCATGAGTGGCTACACCTTC. Protein sequence: CASSYSTVMSGYTF.